This T cell receptor beta chain was found in a study of OX40 agonist ivuxolimab in advanced cancers. The wider study: At 0.01 to 10 mg/kg, ivuxolimab was administered intravenously to patients every 2 weeks. Under the entry rules, prior anti-PD-1, anti-PD-L1 or anti-CTLA-4 therapy was allowed, and about 40% had some. Study results and limitations: Compared with CD4+, CD8+ T cells on average had more expanded clones.

About this clone: Its antigen is as yet unknown.

The CDR3 is 15 residues long. V was pared by 4 bases and J by 3 bases, with 15 bases between. Germline V lookup: CDR1 SGHTA, CDR2 FQGNSA. Generated by immunoSEQ multiplex PCR, the TCRdb table keeps only in-frame clones and is missing some. The table includes about 48,000 clones, more than 80% detected once. The clonotype was recovered from an adult with an advanced solid tumor such as melanoma, head and neck, liver or kidney cancer. The specimen was CD4+ or CD8+ T cells sorted from blood, collected in a trial of the OX40 agonist ivuxolimab. The V and J genes are TRBV7-2 and TRBJ1-2, with D unclear. In nucleotides, the CDR3 is TGTGCCAGCAGCTCGCGTCGGGTTGCAGACTATGGCTACACCTTC. Protein sequence: CASSSRRVADYGYTF.